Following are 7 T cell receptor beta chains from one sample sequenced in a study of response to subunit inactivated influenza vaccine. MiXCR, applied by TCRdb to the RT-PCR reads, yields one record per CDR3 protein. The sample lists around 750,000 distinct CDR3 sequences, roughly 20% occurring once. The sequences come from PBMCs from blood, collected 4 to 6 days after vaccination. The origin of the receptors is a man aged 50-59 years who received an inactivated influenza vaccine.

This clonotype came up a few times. As DNA, the CDR3 is TGCGCCAGCAGTATGGGACAGGAACAAGAGACCCAGTACTTC. It yields the protein CASSMGQEQETQYF. V usage is TRBV5-1 and J usage is TRBJ2-5; 8 positions match TRBD1. V was clipped by 5 bases and J by 2 bases; unmatched bases: 5. CDR1 SGHRS and CDR2 YFSETQ come from the germline V gene. This CDR3 region has 14 residues.

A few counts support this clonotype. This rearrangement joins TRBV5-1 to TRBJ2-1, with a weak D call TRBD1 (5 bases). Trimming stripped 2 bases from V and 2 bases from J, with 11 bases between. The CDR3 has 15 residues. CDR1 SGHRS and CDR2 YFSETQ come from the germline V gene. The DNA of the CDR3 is TGCGCCAGCAGCTTTAGACAGAATACCTACAATGAGCAGTTCTTC. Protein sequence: CASSFRQNTYNEQFF. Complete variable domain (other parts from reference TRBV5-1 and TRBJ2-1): KAGVTQTPRYLIKTRGQQVTLSCSPISGHRSVSWYQQTPGQGLQFLFEYFSETQRNKGNFPGRFSGRQFSNSRSEMNVSTLELGDSALYLCASSFRQNTYNEQFFGPGTRLTVL.

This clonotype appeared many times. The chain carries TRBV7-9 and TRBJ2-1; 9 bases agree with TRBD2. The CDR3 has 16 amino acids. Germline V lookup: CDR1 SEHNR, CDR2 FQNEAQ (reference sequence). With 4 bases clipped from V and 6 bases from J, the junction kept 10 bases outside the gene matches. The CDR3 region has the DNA TGTGCCAGCAGCTCACCGGGACTAGCTGGCCTCAATGAGCAGTTCTTC. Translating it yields CASSSPGLAGLNEQFF.

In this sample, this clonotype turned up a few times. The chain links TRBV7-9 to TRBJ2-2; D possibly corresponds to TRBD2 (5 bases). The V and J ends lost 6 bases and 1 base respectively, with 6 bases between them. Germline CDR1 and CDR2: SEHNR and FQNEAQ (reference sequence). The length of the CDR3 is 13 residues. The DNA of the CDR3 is TGTGCCAGCAGGGGAGTGAACACCGGGGAGCTGTTTTTT. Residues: CASRGVNTGELFF.

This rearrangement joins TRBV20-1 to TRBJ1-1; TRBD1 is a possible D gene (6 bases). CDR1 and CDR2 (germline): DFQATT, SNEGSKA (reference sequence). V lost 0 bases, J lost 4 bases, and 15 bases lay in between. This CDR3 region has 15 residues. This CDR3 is CSARDLSRGGTEAFF. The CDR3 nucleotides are TGCAGTGCTAGAGATCTCTCCCGAGGGGGCACTGAAGCTTTCTTT.

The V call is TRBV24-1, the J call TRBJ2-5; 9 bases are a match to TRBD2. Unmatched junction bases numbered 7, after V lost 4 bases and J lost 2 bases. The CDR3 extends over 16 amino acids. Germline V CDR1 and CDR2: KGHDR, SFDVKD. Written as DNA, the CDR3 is TGTGCCACCAGTGACTCCTCTAGCGGGGAGCAAGAGACCCAGTACTTC. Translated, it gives CATSDSSSGEQETQYF.

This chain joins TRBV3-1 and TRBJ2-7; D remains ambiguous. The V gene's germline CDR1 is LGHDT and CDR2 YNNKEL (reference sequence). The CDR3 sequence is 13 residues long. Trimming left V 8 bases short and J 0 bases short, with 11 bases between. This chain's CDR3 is CASQRSPSYEQYF. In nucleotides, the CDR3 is TGTGCCAGCCAAAGGTCCCCCTCCTACGAGCAGTACTTC.